The source of this T cell receptor beta chain is a study of blood T cell repertoires in COVID-19 (dated by TCRdb to 2018 to 2020). Looking at the study overall: The collaborator samples originated in the United States, Italy and Spain and spanned the acute and convalescent phases of COVID-19. The material from the prospective study consisted of cDNA or gDNA derived from T cells, B-cell-depleted T cells, or PBMCs. Subjects who had been exposed to COVID-19, were actively infected with it, or had recovered from it provided the deeply sampled blood TCRbeta repertoires that made up the dataset. The repertoires were released in a freely available public database intended as a resource for research on the immune response to SARS-CoV-2. The samples were drawn from two sources: the first 160 participants of the ongoing ImmuneRACE study, and 1,254 subjects contributed by 6 global collaborators. The sample metadata nearly always contained a de-identified subject ID, COVID-19 status, age in years and sex. HLA class I and class II types, where available, came from metadata supplied by the sample provider rather than from assay-based typing. The paper's findings and limits, for the study overall: The quantity of clinical and demographic metadata differed by source and by participant and was supplied without curation.

In the prospective study, participants were about 18 to 90 years old, resided in 20 to 30 geographic areas of the United States, and were enrolled through a virtual design. In the prospective study, cohorts were assigned on the basis of participant-reported clinical history obtained from a screening survey and a study questionnaire. Each participant in the prospective study had whole blood, serum and a nasopharyngeal or oropharyngeal swab collected by mobile phlebotomists. Additional blood draws and questionnaires over an approximately two-month period could optionally be provided by prospective study participants. Blood samples from the prospective study were shipped frozen or at room temperature prior to DNA extraction. V and J lose 3 bases and 5 bases, and a span of 13 bases separates them. The CDR3 runs 14 residues from the cysteine to the phenylalanine. This entry keeps only the CDR3 DNA: 42 bases, framed from base 1. CDR1 and CDR2 (KGHSH, LQKENI) derive from the germline V gene.

TCRbeta CDR3 regions were amplified from genomic DNA by means of the immunoSEQ Assay, a bias-controlled multiplex PCR. On the study's bioinformatics: Within the assay, amplification of reference gene primers was used to estimate how many nucleated cells each sample contained. Sequence reads were collapsed and filtered to measure the absolute abundance of every unique TCRbeta CDR3 rearrangement. Productive Simpson clonality was computed per sample as the square root of Simpson's diversity index over productive rearrangements. TCRdb re-hosts the immuneACCESS table, in-frame sequences only. Its copies lack some clones; in the studies checked, an unresolved V gene accounts for under half of them, and the cause for the rest is not known. V and J calls and clone size come straight from that table; D and trimming were deduced from the DNA. This sample lists about 82,000 clones; around nine tenths were detected once. The top ten constitute 1.2% of the sample.

As regards this clone: No antigen is known for it. Per-nucleotide qualities are absent, and no much larger clonotype sits a single base away.

The sequence joins TRBV18 to TRBJ1-1, and perhaps TRBD1 as D gene, on 5 matching bases. The clonotype comes from a woman in her 50s with acute COVID-19. Material: PBMCs or T cells enriched from blood (not recorded which). The bases are TGTGCCAGCTCACCCAGTGGGGGGGGGACTGAAGCTTTCTTT. Its translation reads: CASSPSGGGTEAFF.